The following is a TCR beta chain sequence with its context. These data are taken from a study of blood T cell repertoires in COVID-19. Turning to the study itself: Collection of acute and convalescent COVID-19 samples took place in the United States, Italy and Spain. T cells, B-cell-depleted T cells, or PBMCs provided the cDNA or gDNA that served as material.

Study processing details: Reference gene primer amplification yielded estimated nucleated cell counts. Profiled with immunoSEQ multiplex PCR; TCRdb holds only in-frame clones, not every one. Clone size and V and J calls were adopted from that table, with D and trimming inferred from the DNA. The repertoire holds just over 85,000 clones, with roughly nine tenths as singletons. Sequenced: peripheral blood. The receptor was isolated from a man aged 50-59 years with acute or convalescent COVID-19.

The CDR3 sequence: CSVSSGTNEKLFF. CDR3 DNA sequence: TGCAGCGTCTCCTCCGGGACTAATGAAAAACTGTTTTTT. The V and J genes are TRBV29-1 and TRBJ1-4; D call uncertain. V shed 6 bases and J shed 2 bases, with 10 bases lying between them. In germline, CDR1 is SQVTM, CDR2 ANQGSEA. There are 13 residues in the CDR3.